This TCR beta chain derives from a study of blood T cell repertoires in COVID-19. This table comes from immunoSEQ multiplex PCR, and its TCRdb copy is limited to in-frame clones, with some not included. In the table there are 110,000 to 150,000 clones, approximately 86% of which are singletons. CDR1 MDHEN and CDR2 SYDVKM come from the germline V gene. There are 13 residues in the CDR3. Unmatched junction bases numbered 9, after V lost 10 bases and J lost 6 bases. The J gene is TRBJ1-1, the V gene TRBV28; TRBD1 aligns across 9 bases. This clonotype was obtained from a human donor in a cohort sampled during active COVID-19. Input material: peripheral blood. The CDR3 protein is CATCAGTGSEAFF. The CDR3, as DNA: TGTGCCACATGTGCCGGGACAGGGTCTGAAGCTTTCTTT.